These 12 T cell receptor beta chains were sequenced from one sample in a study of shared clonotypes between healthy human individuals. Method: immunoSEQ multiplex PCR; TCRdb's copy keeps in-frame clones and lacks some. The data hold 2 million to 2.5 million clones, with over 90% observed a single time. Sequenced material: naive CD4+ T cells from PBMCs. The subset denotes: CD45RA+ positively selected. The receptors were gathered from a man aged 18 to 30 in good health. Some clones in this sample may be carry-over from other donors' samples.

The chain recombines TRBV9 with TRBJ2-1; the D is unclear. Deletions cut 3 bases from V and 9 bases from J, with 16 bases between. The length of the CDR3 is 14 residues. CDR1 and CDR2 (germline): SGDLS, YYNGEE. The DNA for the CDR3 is TGTGCCAGCAGCGCCCAGACTGCATCCCGTGAGCAGTTCTTC. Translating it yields CASSAQTASREQFF. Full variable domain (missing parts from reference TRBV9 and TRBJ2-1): DSGVTQTPKHLITATGQRVTLRCSPRSGDLSVYWYQQSLDQGLQFLIQYYNGEERAKGNILERFSAQQFPDLHSELNLSSLELGDSALYFCASSAQTASREQFFGPGTRLTVL.

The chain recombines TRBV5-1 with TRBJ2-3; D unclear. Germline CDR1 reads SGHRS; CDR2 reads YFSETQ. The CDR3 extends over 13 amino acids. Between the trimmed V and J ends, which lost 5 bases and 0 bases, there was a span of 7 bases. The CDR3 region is CASSFDSTDTQYF. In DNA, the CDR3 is TGCGCCAGCAGTTTCGATAGCACAGATACGCAGTATTTT.

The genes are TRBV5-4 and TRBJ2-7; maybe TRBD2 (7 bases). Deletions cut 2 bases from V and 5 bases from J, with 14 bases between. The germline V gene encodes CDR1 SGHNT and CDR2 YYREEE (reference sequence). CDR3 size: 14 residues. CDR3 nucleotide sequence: TGTGCCAGCAGCTTATGGGGGGGGCGCGACGAGCAGTACTTC. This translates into CASSLWGGRDEQYF.

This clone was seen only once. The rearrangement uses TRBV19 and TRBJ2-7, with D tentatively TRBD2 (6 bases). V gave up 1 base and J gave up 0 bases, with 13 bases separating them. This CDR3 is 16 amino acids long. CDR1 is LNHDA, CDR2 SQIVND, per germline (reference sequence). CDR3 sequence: CASSIGVSGGSYEQYF. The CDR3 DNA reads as TGTGCCAGTAGTATAGGGGTTAGCGGTGGCTCCTACGAGCAGTACTTC.

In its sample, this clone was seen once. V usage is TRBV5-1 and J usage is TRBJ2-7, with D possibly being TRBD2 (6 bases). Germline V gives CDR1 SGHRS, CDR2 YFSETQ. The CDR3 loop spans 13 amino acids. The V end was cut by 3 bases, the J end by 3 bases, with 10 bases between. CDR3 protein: CASSSAGNYEQYF. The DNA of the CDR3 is TGCGCCAGCAGCTCGGCGGGGAACTACGAGCAGTACTTC.

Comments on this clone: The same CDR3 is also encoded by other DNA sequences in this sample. The CDR3 coding sequence is TGCGCCAGCAGCTTGGTCACTAGCGGGAGCTACGAGCAGTACTTC. Amino acid sequence: CASSLVTSGSYEQYF. This chain uses TRBV5-1 with TRBJ2-7; 11 positions agree with TRBD2. In germline, CDR1 is SGHRS, CDR2 YFSETQ. J lost 3 bases, V lost 0 bases, and 2 bases had no gene match. The CDR3 runs to 15 residues.

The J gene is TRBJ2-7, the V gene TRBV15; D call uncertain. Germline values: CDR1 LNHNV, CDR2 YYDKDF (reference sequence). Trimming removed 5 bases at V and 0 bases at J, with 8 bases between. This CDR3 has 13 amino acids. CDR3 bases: TGTGCCACCAGCGGCGGATTCTCCTACGAGCAGTACTTC. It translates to CATSGGFSYEQYF.

The CDR3 region is CASSPTGWDTEAFF. The CDR3 bases are TGTGCCAGCAGCCCGACAGGGTGGGACACTGAAGCTTTCTTT. The V and J genes are TRBV28 and TRBJ1-1, with 7 positions matching TRBD1. In germline, CDR1 is MDHEN, CDR2 SYDVKM. Trimming at V came to 6 bases and at J to 3 bases, leaving 7 bases not matched to a gene. This CDR3 comprises 14 residues.

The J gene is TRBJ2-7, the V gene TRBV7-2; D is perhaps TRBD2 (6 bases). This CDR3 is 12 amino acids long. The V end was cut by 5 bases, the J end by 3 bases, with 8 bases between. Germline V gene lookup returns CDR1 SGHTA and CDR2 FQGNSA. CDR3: CASSRGIYEQYF. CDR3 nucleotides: TGTGCCAGCAGCCGGGGGATCTACGAGCAGTACTTC.

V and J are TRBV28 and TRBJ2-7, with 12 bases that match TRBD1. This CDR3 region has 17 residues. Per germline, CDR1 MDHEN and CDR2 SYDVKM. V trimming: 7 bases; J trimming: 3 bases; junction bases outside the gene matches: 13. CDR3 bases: TGTGCCAGCATTCCAAGGGCCGGGACAGGGGGCTACTACGAGCAGTACTTC. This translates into CASIPRAGTGGYYEQYF. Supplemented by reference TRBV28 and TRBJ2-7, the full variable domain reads DVKVTQSSRYLVKRTGEKVFLECVQDMDHENMFWYRQDPGLGLRLIYFSYDVKMKEKGDIPEGYSVSREKKERFSLILESASTNQTSMYLCASIPRAGTGGYYEQYFGPGTRLTVT.

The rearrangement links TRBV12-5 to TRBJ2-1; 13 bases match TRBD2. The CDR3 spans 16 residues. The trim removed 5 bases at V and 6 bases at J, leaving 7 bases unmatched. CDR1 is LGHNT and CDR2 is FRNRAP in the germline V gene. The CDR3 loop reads CASGSGLAGVVNEQFF. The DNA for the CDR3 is TGTGCTAGTGGTAGTGGACTAGCGGGAGTCGTCAATGAGCAGTTCTTC.

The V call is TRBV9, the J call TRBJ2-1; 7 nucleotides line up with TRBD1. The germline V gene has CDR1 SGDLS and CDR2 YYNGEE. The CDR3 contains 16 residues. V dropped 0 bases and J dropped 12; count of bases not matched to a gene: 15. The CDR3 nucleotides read TGTGCCAGCAGCGTAGTATCCGGGACAGATCTAGTTTCGCAGTTCTTC. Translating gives CASSVVSGTDLVSQFF. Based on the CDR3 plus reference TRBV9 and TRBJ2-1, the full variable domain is DSGVTQTPKHLITATGQRVTLRCSPRSGDLSVYWYQQSLDQGLQFLIQYYNGEERAKGNILERFSAQQFPDLHSELNLSSLELGDSALYFCASSVVSGTDLVSQFFGPGTRLTVL.